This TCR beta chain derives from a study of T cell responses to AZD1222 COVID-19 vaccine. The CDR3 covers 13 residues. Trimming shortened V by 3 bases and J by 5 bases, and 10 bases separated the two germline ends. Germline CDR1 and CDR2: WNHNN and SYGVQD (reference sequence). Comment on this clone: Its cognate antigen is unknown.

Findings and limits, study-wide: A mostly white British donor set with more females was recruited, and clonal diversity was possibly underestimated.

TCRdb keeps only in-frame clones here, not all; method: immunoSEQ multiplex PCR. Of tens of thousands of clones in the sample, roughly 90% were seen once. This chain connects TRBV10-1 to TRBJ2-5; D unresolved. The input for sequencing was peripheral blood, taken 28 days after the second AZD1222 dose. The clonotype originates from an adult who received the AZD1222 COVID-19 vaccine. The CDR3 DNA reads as TGCGCCAGCAGTGATCCGGCTGGGGAGACCCAGTACTTC. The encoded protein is CASSDPAGETQYF.